The clone carrying this T cell receptor beta chain has just a few counts. Its antigen is unidentified. The CDR3 runs 14 residues. Germline CDR1 and CDR2: DFQATT and SNEGSKA (reference sequence). The V segment lost 6 bases and the J segment 9 bases; nucleotides outside the gene matches: 12. The sample belongs to a study of T cells after yellow fever vaccination. Via MiXCR, TCRdb re-called the 5' RACE reads, giving one row per CDR3 protein. The sample lists 600,000 to 750,000 distinct CDR3 sequences, roughly an eighth occurring once. Study-wide findings and caveats: Clonotype sharing between CD4 and CD8 compartments was small.

The rearrangement uses TRBV20-1 and TRBJ2-3, with TRBD2 identical over 10 bases. The sequences come from PBMCs, collected on the day of the yellow fever booster vaccination. The TCR sequence derives from a young man who received the YFV17D yellow fever vaccine. The CDR3 sequence: CSARPTSGVETQYF. The CDR3 DNA reads as TGCAGTGCCCGACCCACTAGCGGGGTAGAGACGCAGTATTTT.